This TCR beta chain was recorded in a study of early T cells in non-severe SARS-CoV-2 infection. In the library, individual cDNA molecules carried attached unique molecular identifiers. MiXCR, applied by TCRdb to the 5' RACE reads, yields one record per CDR3 protein. Of tens of thousands of distinct CDR3 sequences in the sample, approximately 14% were seen once. Study-wide results and caveats: VDJdb matching favored anti-spike CD8 responses, missing private and CD4 specificities.

CDR3 length: 14 residues. CDR1 and CDR2 from the germline V gene are SGHAT and FQNNGV. Trimming left V 0 bases short and J 4 bases short, with 7 bases between. This clonotype was seen only a few times. Antigen unknown. This sequence originates from an adult who was a healthcare worker with PCR-confirmed SARS-CoV-2 infection or an uninfected control (not recorded which). Sequenced input: whole blood. This sequence joins TRBV11-2 and TRBJ2-1; no clear D. The CDR3 here is CASSLDNPYNEQFF. Here the CDR3 DNA reads TGTGCCAGCAGCTTAGACAACCCGTACAATGAGCAGTTCTTC.